These 23 T cell receptor beta chains came from one sample sequenced in a study of Ad26.COV2.S vaccination and SARS-CoV-2 variants. Some clones are missing from TCRdb's copy, which holds only in-frame ones; the method was immunoSEQ multiplex PCR. This sample has some 450,000 clones, with roughly 87% found just once. Regarding treatment: approximately 18 received Ad26.COV2.S at low or high dose, single or two shots; 5 received placebo; per-sample allocation not given. The samples were gathered on day 63 after the first injection of vaccine or placebo. This specimen consisted of peripheral blood, obtained in a trial of Ad26.COV2.S vaccine versus placebo. These receptors came from a person between 18 and 65 years old who received the Ad26.COV2.S COVID-19 vaccine or a placebo.

The chain recombines TRBV7-8 with TRBJ2-1; 8 positions agree with TRBD1. This CDR3 comprises 15 residues. J gave up 15 bases and V 1 base, and 14 bases lay outside the gene matches. CDR1 and CDR2 from the germline V gene are SGHVS and FQNEAQ. The CDR3 spells CASSLGQGAKSSPFF. CDR3 coding DNA: TGTGCCAGCAGCTTAGGTCAGGGGGCGAAGAGTAGCCCGTTCTTC.

The CDR3 loop is CASSAIGGSLPQETQYF. The DNA of the CDR3 is TGTGCCAGCAGCGCCATTGGGGGTTCCTTACCTCAAGAGACCCAGTACTTC. The rearrangement links TRBV5-4 to TRBJ2-5, with D possibly being TRBD1 or TRBD2 (5 bases each). Germline lookup yields CDR1 SGHNT and CDR2 YYREEE (reference sequence). The ends were cut back, 4 bases at V and 2 bases at J, with 21 bases in the middle. This CDR3 is 17 amino acids long.

J is TRBJ2-1 and V is TRBV19, with 11 bases aligning to TRBD2. Germline V lookup: CDR1 LNHDA, CDR2 SQIVND (reference sequence). With 4 bases clipped from V and 6 bases from J, the junction kept 5 bases outside the gene matches. The CDR3 loop spans 15 amino acids. This CDR3 is CASSSTSGRGNEQFF. For the CDR3, the DNA is TGTGCCAGTAGTAGTACTAGCGGGAGAGGCAATGAGCAGTTCTTC. Full variable domain (rest looked up from reference TRBV19 and TRBJ2-1): DGGITQSPKYLFRKEGQNVTLSCEQNLNHDAMYWYRQDPGQGLRLIYYSQIVNDFQKGDIAEGYSVSREKKESFPLTVTSAQKNPTAFYLCASSSTSGRGNEQFFGPGTRLTVL.

The CDR3 here is CASSQDTAQGRENTEAFF. Written as DNA, the CDR3 is TGTGCCAGCAGCCAAGATACCGCCCAGGGACGGGAGAACACTGAAGCTTTCTTT. The genes are TRBV3-1 (or the pseudogene TRBV3-2) and TRBJ1-1; D possibly corresponds to TRBD1 (5 bases). The CDR3 totals 18 residues. With 0 bases removed from V and 1 base from J, the gap between germline ends came to 18 bases. The germline V gene encodes CDR1 LGHDT and CDR2 YNNKEL (reference sequence).

A single count supports this clone. DNA for the CDR3: TGTGCCAGCAGCTCGGACAGGGTTAACACTGAAGCTTTCTTT. Translated: CASSSDRVNTEAFF. The chain uses TRBV5-6 and TRBJ1-1, with TRBD1 matching over 8 bases. V lost 3 bases, J lost 2 bases, and 3 bases stayed unmatched. CDR1 is SGHDT and CDR2 is YYEEEE in the germline V gene. The CDR3 runs to 14 residues.

V and J are TRBV6-4 and TRBJ2-3; either TRBD1 or TRBD2 may supply D (6 bases each). Per the germline V gene, CDR1 is MRHNA and CDR2 is SNTAGT. V was pared by 0 bases and J by 3 bases, with 10 bases between. This CDR3 region has 15 residues. This chain's CDR3 is CASSDSRGGTDTQYF. The CDR3 region has the DNA TGTGCCAGCAGTGACTCGAGAGGGGGGACAGATACGCAGTATTTT.

The V gene is TRBV10-3, the J gene TRBJ1-5; perhaps TRBD1 as D (5 bases). Germline assignment: CDR1 ENHRY and CDR2 SYGVKD. V was pared by 2 bases and J by 2 bases, with 13 bases between. The CDR3 is 16 amino acids. Here the CDR3 DNA reads TGTGCCATCAGTGAGCCGGGGGACTCTGGCAATCAGCCCCAGCATTTT. Protein product: CAISEPGDSGNQPQHF.

The chain employs TRBV6-2 or TRBV6-3 and TRBJ2-7; D ambiguous. This CDR3 is 13 amino acids long. Looked up from germline, CDR1 is MNHEY and CDR2 is SVGEGT. V dropped 2 bases and J dropped 2 bases, with 7 bases sitting between them. CDR3 loop: CASSYGETYEQYF. The CDR3 DNA reads TGTGCCAGCAGTTACGGGGAAACCTACGAGCAGTACTTC.

DNA of the CDR3: TGTGCCAGCAGCCCCGGGAGCACAGATACGCAGTATTTT. Amino acids: CASSPGSTDTQYF. The V and J genes are TRBV5-6 and TRBJ2-3; D unclear. Germline CDR1 and CDR2: SGHDT and YYEEEE. CDR3 length: 13 amino acids. Trimming shortened V by 4 bases and J by 0 bases, and 6 bases separated the two germline ends.

This chain joins TRBV4-2 and TRBJ2-7; the D is unclear. CDR1 is LGHNA and CDR2 is YNFKEQ in the germline V gene. The CDR3 extends over 13 amino acids. V was clipped by 1 base and J by 7 bases, with 11 bases between them. The CDR3 DNA is TGTGCCAGCAGCCAAGCCCCCGAACTTGAGCAGTACTTC. This gives the protein CASSQAPELEQYF.

The chain recombines TRBV6-5 with TRBJ1-2; no definite D call. V gave up 8 bases and J gave up 1 base, with 17 bases separating them. Germline V gene sequence: CDR1 MNHEY, CDR2 SVGAGI. The CDR3 is made up of 15 amino acids. The CDR3 region has the DNA TGTGCCAGCCGCTCCCAACCCAGATATAACTATGGCTACACCTTC. Its translation is CASRSQPRYNYGYTF.

The chain carries TRBV27 and TRBJ1-1; D not certain. From germline, CDR1 is MNHEY and CDR2 SMNVEV (reference sequence). This CDR3 spans 14 amino acids. V was cut by 2 bases and J by 0 bases, with 7 bases left in between. Written as DNA, the CDR3 is TGTGCCAGCAGTTTAGGGTTCATGAACACTGAAGCTTTCTTT. This codes for CASSLGFMNTEAFF.

V and J are TRBV25-1 and TRBJ2-5; the match to TRBD1 covers 7 bases. J was trimmed by 5 bases and V by 5 bases; bases with no gene match: 8. This CDR3 region has 14 residues. CDR1 is MGHDK and CDR2 is SYGVNS in the germline V gene. As DNA, the CDR3 is TGTGCCAGCAGTCACCGACAGGGTACGGAGACCCAGTACTTC. Its protein product is CASSHRQGTETQYF.

In regard to this clone: At one end the junction does not follow the germline gene, possibly because of a read error. V gene TRBV3-1 (or the pseudogene TRBV3-2) combines with J gene TRBJ1-2; no definite D call. Germline V gives CDR1 LGHDT, CDR2 YNNKEL (reference sequence). This CDR3 is built from 14 residues. The CDR3 DNA reads as TGTGCCAGCAGCCAAGTTTTGATGGCGTATGACTACACCTTC. Its translation is CASSQVLMAYDYTF.

The rearrangement uses TRBV5-6 and TRBJ2-2, with unresolved D. Trimming pared 1 base from V and 4 bases from J, leaving 8 bases between. Per the germline V gene, CDR1 is SGHDT and CDR2 is YYEEEE. This CDR3 has 14 amino acids. CDR3 nucleotide sequence: TGTGCCAGCAGCTTGAGGCCGGGCACCGGGGAGCTGTTTTTT. Encoded protein: CASSLRPGTGELFF. Supplemented by reference TRBV5-6 and TRBJ2-2, the full variable domain reads DAGVTQSPTHLIKTRGQQVTLRCSPKSGHDTVSWYQQALGQGPQFIFQYYEEEERQRGNFPDRFSGHQFPNYSSELNVNALLLGDSALYLCASSLRPGTGELFFGEGSRLTVL.

Written as DNA, the CDR3 is TGTGCCAGCAGCCAGGGACTAGCGGGAGTGGGCTACAATGAGCAGTTCTTC. Translating it yields CASSQGLAGVGYNEQFF. The rearrangement joins TRBV28 to TRBJ2-1, with 14 bases identical to TRBD2. Germline CDR1 is MDHEN and CDR2 is SYDVKM. The CDR3 consists of 17 residues. Losses at the gene ends were 6 bases for V and 3 bases for J; bases not matched to a gene: 7.

V and J are TRBV6-2 or TRBV6-3 and TRBJ2-7; 8 nucleotides agree with TRBD1. Per germline, CDR1 MNHEY and CDR2 SVGEGT. The CDR3 covers 16 residues. V trimming: 2 bases; J trimming: 3 bases; junction bases outside the gene matches: 9. This chain's CDR3 is CASSYPARQGNYEQYF. In DNA, the CDR3 is TGTGCCAGCAGTTACCCGGCTAGACAGGGGAACTACGAGCAGTACTTC.

V usage is TRBV6-5 and J usage is TRBJ2-7, with TRBD2 matching 11 bases. The CDR3 is made up of 14 amino acids. The V segment lost 6 bases and the J segment 3 bases; nucleotides outside the gene matches: 4. Germline V CDR1 and CDR2: MNHEY, SVGAGI. CDR3 loop: CASSPTSGNYEQYF. In DNA, the CDR3 is TGTGCCAGCAGCCCGACTAGCGGGAACTACGAGCAGTACTTC.

V usage is TRBV11-3 and J usage is TRBJ2-5; 10 bases are shared with TRBD2. The CDR3 sequence is 16 residues long. From germline, CDR1 is SGHNT and CDR2 YENEEA. V shed 5 bases, J shed 1 base, and the junction held 7 bases outside the gene matches. CDR3 amino acids: CASSLRTSGAQETQYF. The CDR3 DNA sequence: TGTGCCAGCAGCCTTAGGACTAGCGGCGCCCAAGAGACCCAGTACTTC.

The V call is TRBV28, the J call TRBJ2-3, with a tentative D call TRBD1 (6 bases). The CDR3 is 18 amino acids. Germline assignment: CDR1 MDHEN and CDR2 SYDVKM. V lost 5 bases, J lost 0 bases, and 21 bases lay in between. Written as DNA, the CDR3 is TGTGCCAGCAGTCCTCGACCTATACAGGGAACTAGCACAGATACGCAGTATTTT. It encodes CASSPRPIQGTSTDTQYF.

The chain recombines TRBV7-8 with TRBJ1-1, with D maybe TRBD1 (6 bases). Germline loops: CDR1 SGHVS, CDR2 FQNEAQ. CDR3 size: 15 residues. V dropped 5 bases and J dropped 1 base, with 14 bases sitting between them. The CDR3 bases are TGTGCCAGCAGCCCCTACCCGGGACAGAACACTGAAGCTTTCTTT. Its protein product is CASSPYPGQNTEAFF.

V is TRBV10-3 and J is TRBJ2-7; 9 bases agree with TRBD2. This CDR3 has 14 residues. The V segment lost 2 bases and the J segment 3 bases; nucleotides outside the gene matches: 2. Germline loops: CDR1 ENHRY, CDR2 SYGVKD. CDR3 nucleotide sequence: TGTGCCATCAGTGAGCTGACTAGCGGCTACGAGCAGTACTTC. Protein sequence: CAISELTSGYEQYF.

The chain employs TRBV30 and TRBJ2-2; D is uncertain. The CDR3 extends over 14 amino acids. Trimming took 4 bases from V and 0 from J, leaving 9 bases between them. CDR1 and CDR2 (germline): GTSNPN, SVGIG (reference sequence). DNA of the CDR3: TGTGCCTGGACATCGGATACGAACACCGGGGAGCTGTTTTTT. This codes for CAWTSDTNTGELFF. Drawing the rest from reference TRBV30 and TRBJ2-2, the complete variable domain is SQTIHQWPATLVQPVGSPLSLECTVEGTSNPNLYWYRQAAGRGLQLLFYSVGIGQISSEVPQNLSASRPQDRQFILSSKKLLLSDSGFYLCAWTSDTNTGELFFGEGSRLTVL.